The entry that follows covers one T cell receptor (beta chain) sequence. Enrolled during active infection, Seattle patients were then followed longitudinally. The CDR3 length is 14 residues. CDR1 is MNHEY, CDR2 SVGEGT, per germline. Losses at the gene ends were 5 bases for V and 3 bases for J; bases not matched to a gene: 6. This sample stems from a study of blood T cell repertoires in COVID-19. Study as a whole: Some COVID-19 samples were acute and others convalescent; all came from the United States, Italy and Spain. Nucleic acid was either cDNA or gDNA, and it came from T cells, B-cell-depleted T cells, or PBMCs.

Study processing details: Estimation of nucleated cell counts was performed using reference gene primer amplification. Measured with immunoSEQ multiplex PCR; TCRdb has only the in-frame clones, and not every one. Clone size and V and J calls were adopted from that table, with D and trimming inferred from the DNA. This sample has 150,000 to 200,000 clones, with just under 90% found just once. Sample: peripheral blood. The chain joins TRBV6-2 or TRBV6-3 to TRBJ2-7; 8 nucleotides align to TRBD1. This clonotype was sampled from a woman aged 70-85 years with COVID-19, enrolled during active disease. For the CDR3, the DNA is TGTGCCAGCAGTAGAGGACAGGGAGGCTACGAGCAGTACTTC. Amino acid sequence: CASSRGQGGYEQYF.